This T cell receptor (beta chain) was sequenced for a study of Ad26.COV2.S vaccination and SARS-CoV-2 variants. Libraries were prepared by immunoSEQ multiplex PCR; TCRdb keeps only in-frame clonotypes and omits some of them. The sample lists about 410,000 clones, approximately 91% seen once, with 1.9% in the top ten. Study conclusions and caveats: It was found that vaccine and placebo recipients had similar non-spike TCR breadth. Post-vaccination spike-specific CD8+ and CD4+ T cell responses reportedly had substantial breadth. Vaccine recipients had higher spike-specific TCR breadth than placebo recipients.

The treatment: over 15 received Ad26.COV2.S at low or high dose, single or two shots; 5 received placebo; per-sample allocation not given. Day 63 after the first injection of vaccine or placebo was the sampling time. Boston provided a donor who was an adult aged 18-55 years. CDR3 length: 15 residues. V was trimmed by 0 bases and J by 2 bases, leaving 10 bases between them. Germline CDR1 is PRHDT and CDR2 is FYEKMQ (reference sequence). As concerns this clone: The antigen remains undetermined.

The sample here was peripheral blood, taken in a trial of Ad26.COV2.S vaccine versus placebo. The clonotype originates from a person aged 18-60 years who received the Ad26.COV2.S COVID-19 vaccine or a placebo. The V and J genes are TRBV13 and TRBJ2-5; weak D call: TRBD2 (5 bases). The CDR3 DNA is TGTGCCAGCAGCTTAGGCACCGGGATACAAGAGACCCAGTACTTC. Translated, it gives CASSLGTGIQETQYF.